This entry features one T cell receptor beta chain sequence. Original processing methods: Reference gene primer amplification gave estimated nucleated cell counts. Repertoires were generated with immunoSEQ multiplex PCR, while TCRdb's copy carries only in-frame clones and drops some. V and J calls plus clone size are reproduced from that table; the DNA served to infer D and trimming. The sample holds 200,000 or so clones, about 86% seen once. This sample is part of a study of blood T cell repertoires in COVID-19. The germline V gene encodes CDR1 MDHEN and CDR2 SYDVKM. CDR3 length: 14 residues. V gave up 4 bases and J gave up 4 bases, with 11 bases separating them.

The receptor was derived from a young woman who had recovered from COVID-19. The chain combines TRBV28 with TRBJ1-3; D possibly corresponds to TRBD1 (5 bases). Input material: peripheral blood. This chain's CDR3 is CASSSHRGGNTIYF. DNA of the CDR3: TGTGCCAGCAGTTCTCATAGGGGAGGAAACACCATATATTTT.